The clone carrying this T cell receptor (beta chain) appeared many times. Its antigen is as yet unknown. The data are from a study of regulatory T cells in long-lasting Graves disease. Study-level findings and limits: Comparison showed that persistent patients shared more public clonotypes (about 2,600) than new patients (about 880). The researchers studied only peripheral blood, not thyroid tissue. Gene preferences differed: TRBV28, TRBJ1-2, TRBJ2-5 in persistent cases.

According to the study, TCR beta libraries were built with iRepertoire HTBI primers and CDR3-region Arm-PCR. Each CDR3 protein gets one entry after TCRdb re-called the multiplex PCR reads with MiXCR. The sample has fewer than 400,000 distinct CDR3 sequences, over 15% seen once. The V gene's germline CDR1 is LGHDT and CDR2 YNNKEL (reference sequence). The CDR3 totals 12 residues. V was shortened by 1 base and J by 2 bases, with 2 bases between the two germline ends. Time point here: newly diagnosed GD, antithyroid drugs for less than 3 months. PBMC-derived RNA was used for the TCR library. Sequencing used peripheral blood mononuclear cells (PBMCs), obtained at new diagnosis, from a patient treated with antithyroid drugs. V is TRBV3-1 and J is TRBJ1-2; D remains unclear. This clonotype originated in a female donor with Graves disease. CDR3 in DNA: TGTGCCAGCAGCCAAGGGAACTATGGCTACACCTTC. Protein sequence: CASSQGNYGYTF.